What follows are 16 T cell receptor beta chains derived from one specimen sequenced in a study of human T cells and chemical hapten exposure (dated by TCRdb to 2020 to 2023). Unfractionated whole blood was collected in Tempus Blood RNA tubes, and total RNA was extracted from that blood. Libraries were prepared through 5' RACE. Reads for this sample came from an Illumina MiSeq. The raw public reads went through TCRdb reprocessing: fastp at Q25, MiXCR clone calling, in-frame beta chains kept. Each CDR3 protein appears once, grouped with its most common genes and DNA. For this sample there are 110,000 or so distinct CDR3 sequences; 15% to 20% appear just once. Around 2.8% of the sample is in the top ten clones. These receptors were taken from a human donor in good health.

The table lists this clonotype with a few counts. This chain joins TRBV12-3 or TRBV12-4 and TRBJ2-7; weak D call: TRBD1 (6 bases). CDR3 length: 15 residues. The V end was cut by 5 bases, the J end by 2 bases, with 16 bases between. For the CDR3, the DNA is TGTGCCAGCAGTAGCCGTGGGGGCACTACCTACGAGCAGTACTTC. Protein: CASSSRGGTTYEQYF.

This clonotype was counted a few times. The rearrangement uses TRBV29-1 and TRBJ2-7; tentative D call: TRBD1 (5 bases). V lost 3 bases to trimming and J lost 6 bases, with 18 bases between them. In germline, CDR1 is SQVTM, CDR2 ANQGSEA. The CDR3 sequence is 14 residues long. CDR3 in amino acids: CSVEGPAKVGEQYF. The CDR3 DNA is TGCAGCGTTGAGGGGCCAGCTAAAGTAGGCGAGCAGTACTTC.

V is TRBV29-1 and J is TRBJ2-1, with a weak D call TRBD1 (6 bases). The CDR3 loop spans 11 amino acids. Germline CDR1 and CDR2: SQVTM and ANQGSEA. V was clipped by 6 bases and J by 15 bases, with 18 bases between them. This CDR3 reads CSVPTGSHPFF. The CDR3 region has the DNA TGCAGCGTGCCGACAGGCTCCCACCCGTTCTTC.

The chain has TRBV24-1 and TRBJ2-1; TRBD2 might be the D (5 bases). CDR3 size: 15 residues. The germline gives CDR1 KGHDR, CDR2 SFDVKD. V lost 0 bases to trimming and J lost 8 bases, with 13 bases between them. This CDR3 reads CATSDLHQSGDEQFF. In DNA, the CDR3 is TGTGCCACCAGTGATTTGCATCAATCCGGGGATGAGCAGTTCTTC.

The J gene is TRBJ2-7, the V gene TRBV3-1; D possibly corresponds to TRBD1 (5 bases). The CDR3 consists of 15 residues. V lost 2 bases to trimming and J lost 2 bases, with 13 bases between them. CDR1 is LGHDT and CDR2 is YNNKEL in the germline V gene (reference sequence). CDR3 sequence: CASSQFPGAAYEQYF. The CDR3 nucleotides are TGTGCCAGCAGCCAATTCCCTGGGGCGGCCTACGAGCAGTACTTC.

In its sample, this clonotype was seen a few times. The chain has TRBV20-1 and TRBJ2-1, with D perhaps TRBD1 or TRBD2 (6 bases each). The CDR3 is 13 residues long. Germline CDR1 reads DFQATT; CDR2 reads SNEGSKA (reference sequence). The V gene lost 8 bases and the J gene lost 9 bases, with 20 bases spanning the gap. CDR3 nucleotides: TGCAGTTCCCCGGCCGGGGGCCTCTCTGAGCAGTTCTTC. Its translation: CSSPAGGLSEQFF.

This clonotype showed up just a few times. The J gene is TRBJ1-1, the V gene TRBV11-1; possibly TRBD1 for D (5 bases). V lost 1 base and J 5 bases, leaving 11 bases between the germline ends. The CDR3 is made up of 14 amino acids. Per germline, CDR1 SGHAT and CDR2 FQDESV (reference sequence). CDR3 protein: CASSLDPGGTEAFF. The CDR3 DNA reads TGTGCCAGCAGCTTAGACCCGGGGGGAACTGAAGCTTTCTTT.

The chain carries TRBV11-2 and TRBJ2-1; 9 bases match TRBD2. Germline V gene sequence: CDR1 SGHAT, CDR2 FQNNGV. The ends lost 3 bases at V and 2 bases at J; junction bases unmatched: 5. CDR3 length: 16 residues. The CDR3 sequence is CASSFSGSPAYNEQFF. The CDR3 coding sequence is TGTGCCAGCAGCTTTAGCGGGAGCCCGGCCTACAATGAGCAGTTCTTC. The full variable domain, completed using reference TRBV11-2 and TRBJ2-1, is EAGVAQSPRYKIIEKRQSVAFWCNPISGHATLYWYQQILGQGPKLLIQFQNNGVVDDSQLPKDRFSAERLKGVDSTLKIQPAKLEDSAVYLCASSFSGSPAYNEQFFGPGTRLTVL.

This clonotype was detected only once. The chain uses TRBV12-3 or TRBV12-4 and TRBJ2-7, with TRBD1 identical over 8 bases. CDR3 length equals 14 residues. Losses at the gene ends were 2 bases for V and 7 bases for J; bases not matched to a gene: 7. CDR3 loop: CASSLNQGAKEQYF. DNA for the CDR3: TGTGCCAGCAGTTTAAACCAGGGGGCTAAAGAGCAGTACTTC.

This clonotype was seen a handful of times. The V and J genes are TRBV11-2 and TRBJ2-3; 7 bases fit TRBD1. V lost 1 base to trimming and J lost 1 base; unmatched junction nucleotides: 5. CDR3 size: 16 residues. CDR1 is SGHAT and CDR2 is FQNNGV in the germline V gene. CDR3 in DNA: TGTGCCAGCAGCTTAGGTACAGGGGTGGGCACAGATACGCAGTATTTT. Amino acids: CASSLGTGVGTDTQYF.

The chain has TRBV15 and TRBJ2-7, with D perhaps matching TRBD2 (5 bases). The V end lost 1 base, the J end lost 7 bases, and 11 bases lay between the germline ends. The CDR3 is made up of 13 amino acids. The germline gives CDR1 LNHNV, CDR2 YYDKDF (reference sequence). The CDR3 reads CATSRVAREEQYF. CDR3 nucleotide sequence: TGTGCCACCAGCAGAGTCGCAAGGGAGGAGCAGTACTTC.

This clonotype was found a few times. The chain employs TRBV27 and TRBJ2-7; 9 nucleotides line up with TRBD1. The CDR3 loop spans 13 amino acids. Per germline, CDR1 MNHEY and CDR2 SMNVEV (reference sequence). Germline trimming cut 6 bases from V and 5 bases from J; bases unmatched to any gene: 5. The CDR3 is CASSRTGAHEQYF. Here the CDR3 DNA reads TGTGCCAGCAGCCGGACAGGGGCCCACGAGCAGTACTTC.

V usage is TRBV4-1 and J usage is TRBJ2-5; D remains unclear. V was pared by 4 bases and J by 1 base, with 7 bases between. Germline loops: CDR1 MGHRA, CDR2 YSYEKL. The CDR3 sequence is 13 residues long. CDR3 sequence (DNA): TGCGCCAGCAGCCTGGCCTTCCAAGAGACCCAGTACTTC. Translation: CASSLAFQETQYF.

This clonotype was seen a few times. The rearrangement links TRBV20-1 to TRBJ1-2, with 7 bases fitting TRBD1. Germline CDR1 is DFQATT and CDR2 is SNEGSKA (reference sequence). There are 17 residues in the CDR3. The V and J ends lost 0 bases and 4 bases, in that order; junction bases with no gene match: 14. In DNA, the CDR3 is TGCAGTGCTAGAGATCCGAGGGATGACAGGGTCCCCTATGGCTACACCTTC. Translation gives CSARDPRDDRVPYGYTF.

This clonotype has only a few counts. The chain carries TRBV7-8 and TRBJ1-5; D unresolved. V shed 5 bases and J shed 3 bases, with 11 bases lying between them. Germline loops: CDR1 SGHVS, CDR2 FQNEAQ. The CDR3 has 14 residues. CDR3 in DNA: TGTGCCAGCAGCCCCCTGAACACCAATCAGCCCCAGCATTTT. Translating it yields CASSPLNTNQPQHF.

This sequence joins TRBV24-1 and TRBJ1-6, with 8 bases fitting TRBD1. This CDR3 comprises 15 residues. The V gene's germline CDR1 is KGHDR and CDR2 SFDVKD. V lost 8 bases and J lost 10; bases outside the gene matches: 12. The CDR3 is CATNRGQGGTSPLHF. The CDR3 nucleotides are TGTGCCACCAATCGCGGACAGGGCGGAACGTCACCCCTCCACTTT.